The 9 T cell receptor beta chains below come from one sample, sequenced in a study of graft-versus-host responses after intestinal transplantation. The table came from immunoSEQ multiplex PCR; TCRdb's copy has only in-frame clones and leaves some out. The sample has around 16,000 clones; 65% to 90% are singletons. The starting material, graft tissue, was processed to release intraepithelial and lamina propria lymphocytes. The specimen comprised ileum tissue, sampled less than 600 days after intestinal transplantation. The receptor source for this set is a human patient who received an intestinal transplant, so some T cells may come from the graft donor.

CDR3 region: CAARGQNTEAFF. The CDR3 nucleotides read TGTGCCGCCAGGGGGCAGAACACTGAAGCTTTCTTT. This chain links TRBV28 with TRBJ1-1; 8 bases are a match to TRBD1. The germline CDR1 and CDR2 sequences are MDHEN and SYDVKM. J was trimmed by 1 base and V by 11 bases; bases with no gene match: 3. The CDR3 runs 12 residues.

The rearrangement links TRBV21-1 to TRBJ1-3; TRBD1, as called in the table, went unchecked against the DNA. TRBV21-1 is shown as a pseudogene. The CDR3 consists of 14 residues. CDR3 region: CASSSRDRGNTIYF. The CDR3 bases are TGTGCCAGCAGCAGCCGGGACAGGGGCAACACCATATATTTT.

The gene calls are TRBV6-6 and TRBJ2-5; a possible D gene is TRBD2 (6 bases). The CDR3 contains 16 residues. Deletions cut 2 bases from V and 5 bases from J, with 18 bases between. Per the germline V gene, CDR1 is MNHNY and CDR2 is SVGAGI (reference sequence). CDR3 sequence reads: CASSYQSSVGGETQYF. Written as DNA, the CDR3 is TGTGCCAGCAGTTACCAGTCGTCTGTTGGGGGGGAGACCCAGTACTTC.

The rearrangement links TRBV5-4 to TRBJ1-2; no clear D gene. CDR3 size: 16 residues. Germline CDR1 SGHNT, CDR2 YYREEE (reference sequence). V lost 7 bases, J lost 4 bases, and 23 bases lay in between. The CDR3 region is CASGMPVPGKIYGYTF. The CDR3 region has the DNA TGTGCCAGCGGTATGCCCGTACCAGGAAAGATCTATGGCTACACCTTC. The whole variable domain, filled in from reference TRBV5-4 and TRBJ1-2, reads ETGVTQSPTHLIKTRGQQVTLRCSSQSGHNTVSWYQQALGQGPQFIFQYYREEENGRGNFPPRFSGLQFPNYSSELNVNALELDDSALYLCASGMPVPGKIYGYTFGSGTRLTVV.

J is TRBJ2-5 and V is TRBV4-1; a possible D gene is TRBD1 (6 bases). TRBJ2-7 matches the DNA end more closely, so the J call is doubtful. Germline V gives CDR1 MGHRA, CDR2 YSYEKL. The CDR3 spans 14 residues. In DNA form, the CDR3 reads TGCGCCAGCTCCCCTATAAGGGGGTCCTACGAGCAGTACTTC. As protein: CASSPIRGSYEQYF.

The chain recombines TRBV4-1 with TRBJ1-2; D remains unclear. Per the germline V gene, CDR1 is MGHRA and CDR2 is YSYEKL. The CDR3 loop spans 17 amino acids. V lost 5 bases to trimming and J lost 4 bases, with 23 bases between them. The CDR3 DNA reads as TGCGCCAGCAGCGTGGTAGTCCAGAACCGAAAGACCTATGGCTACACCTTC. Translated, it gives CASSVVVQNRKTYGYTF.

The chain links TRBV19 to TRBJ2-2; TRBD1 agrees at 9 bases. The V gene's germline CDR1 is LNHDA and CDR2 SQIVND (reference sequence). J lost 7 bases, V lost 8 bases, and 14 bases had no gene match. The CDR3 is 16 amino acids. CDR3 bases: TGTGCCAGTGCCCGCTCCGGGACAGGGTACGGCGGGGAGCTGTTTTTT. It yields the protein CASARSGTGYGGELFF.

This clone occurred once. The chain combines TRBV19 with TRBJ2-2; D may be TRBD1 (5 bases). CDR3 length: 16 amino acids. V was pared by 7 bases and J by 9 bases, with 24 bases between. CDR1 is LNHDA and CDR2 is SQIVND in the germline V gene (reference sequence). The CDR3 nucleotides are TGTGCCAGTACCCATCAGGGTTCCCAACTGGCTAGGGAGCTGTTTTTT. This codes for CASTHQGSQLARELFF.

The V and J genes are TRBV5-4 and TRBJ1-6, with D uncertain. CDR1 and CDR2 (germline): SGHNT, YYREEE (reference sequence). Trimming stripped 0 bases from V and 5 bases from J, with 15 bases between. The CDR3 is made up of 17 amino acids. CDR3 DNA sequence: TGTGCCAGCAGCTTGGTGACGCGACCCCGAGATAATTCACCCCTCCACTTT. It encodes CASSLVTRPRDNSPLHF. Filled out from reference TRBV5-4 and TRBJ1-6, the complete variable domain reads ETGVTQSPTHLIKTRGQQVTLRCSSQSGHNTVSWYQQALGQGPQFIFQYYREEENGRGNFPPRFSGLQFPNYSSELNVNALELDDSALYLCASSLVTRPRDNSPLHFGNGTRLTVT.